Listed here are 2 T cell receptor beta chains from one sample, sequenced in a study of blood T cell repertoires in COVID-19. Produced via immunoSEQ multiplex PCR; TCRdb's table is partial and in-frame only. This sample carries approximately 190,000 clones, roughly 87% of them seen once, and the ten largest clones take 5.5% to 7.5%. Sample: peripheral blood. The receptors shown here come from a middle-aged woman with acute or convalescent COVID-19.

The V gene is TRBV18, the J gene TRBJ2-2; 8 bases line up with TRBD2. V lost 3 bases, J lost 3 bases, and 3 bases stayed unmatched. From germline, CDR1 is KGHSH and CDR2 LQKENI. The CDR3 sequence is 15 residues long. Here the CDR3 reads CASSPQRGHTGELFF. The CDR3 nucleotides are TGTGCCAGCTCACCTCAGCGGGGGCACACCGGGGAGCTGTTTTTT. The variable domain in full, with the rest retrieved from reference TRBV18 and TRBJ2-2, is NAGVMQNPRHLVRRRGQEARLRCSPMKGHSHVYWYRQLPEEGLKFMVYLQKENIIDESGMPKERFSAEFPKEGPSILRIQQVVRGDSAAYFCASSPQRGHTGELFFGEGSRLTVL.

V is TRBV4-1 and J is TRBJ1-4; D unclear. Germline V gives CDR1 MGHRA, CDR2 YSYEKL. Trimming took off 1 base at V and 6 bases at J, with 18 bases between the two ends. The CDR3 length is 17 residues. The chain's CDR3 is CASSQGPGRAGDEKLFF. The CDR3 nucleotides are TGCGCCAGCAGCCAAGGTCCCGGGAGGGCTGGGGATGAAAAACTGTTTTTT.